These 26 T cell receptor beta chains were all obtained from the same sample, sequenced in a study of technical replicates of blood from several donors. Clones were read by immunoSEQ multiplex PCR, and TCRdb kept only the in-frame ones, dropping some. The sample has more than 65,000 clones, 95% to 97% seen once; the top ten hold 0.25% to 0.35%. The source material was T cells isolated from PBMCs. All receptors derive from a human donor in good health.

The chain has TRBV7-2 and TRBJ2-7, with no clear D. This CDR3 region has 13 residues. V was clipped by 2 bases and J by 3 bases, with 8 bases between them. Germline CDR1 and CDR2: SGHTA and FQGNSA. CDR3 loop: CASSLWAGYEQYF. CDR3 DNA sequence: TGTGCCAGCAGCTTATGGGCTGGCTACGAGCAGTACTTC.

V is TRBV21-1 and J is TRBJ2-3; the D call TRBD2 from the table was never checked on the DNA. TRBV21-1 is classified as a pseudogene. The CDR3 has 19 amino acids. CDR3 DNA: TGTGCCAGCAGCCCTTCGACATGCGGCGGGAGGGCCGGCACAGATACGCAGTATTTT. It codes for CASSPSTCGGRAGTDTQYF.

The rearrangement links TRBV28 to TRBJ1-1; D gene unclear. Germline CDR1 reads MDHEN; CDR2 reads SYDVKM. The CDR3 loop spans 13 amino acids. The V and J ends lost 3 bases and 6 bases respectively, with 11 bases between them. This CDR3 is CASSFFSGSEAFF. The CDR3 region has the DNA TGTGCCAGCAGTTTTTTCTCGGGGTCTGAAGCTTTCTTT.

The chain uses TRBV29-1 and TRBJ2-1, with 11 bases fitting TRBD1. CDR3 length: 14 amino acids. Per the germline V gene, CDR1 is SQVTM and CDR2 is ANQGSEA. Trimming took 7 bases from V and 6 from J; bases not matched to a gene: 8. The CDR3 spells CSAGTGGLVNEQFF. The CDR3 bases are TGCAGCGCCGGGACAGGGGGGTTGGTCAATGAGCAGTTCTTC.

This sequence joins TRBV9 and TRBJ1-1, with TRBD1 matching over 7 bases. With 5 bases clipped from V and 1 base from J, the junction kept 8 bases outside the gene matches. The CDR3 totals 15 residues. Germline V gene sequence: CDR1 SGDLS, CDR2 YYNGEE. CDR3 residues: CASRRLQGTNTEAFF. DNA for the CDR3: TGTGCCAGCAGAAGATTACAGGGGACGAACACTGAAGCTTTCTTT.

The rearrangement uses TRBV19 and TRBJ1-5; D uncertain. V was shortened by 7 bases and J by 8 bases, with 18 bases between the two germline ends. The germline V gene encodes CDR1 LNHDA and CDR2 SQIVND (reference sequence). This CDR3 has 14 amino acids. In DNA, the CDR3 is TGTGCCAGTACCGAGCGGATCCCTTCGGAGCCCCAGCATTTT. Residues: CASTERIPSEPQHF.

The CDR3 sequence: CASSLSGTGGNQPQHF. The CDR3 DNA is TGTGCCAGCAGTTTGTCGGGGACAGGAGGCAATCAGCCCCAGCATTTT. J is TRBJ1-5 and V is TRBV28, with 8 positions matching TRBD1. There are 16 residues in the CDR3. Germline loops: CDR1 MDHEN, CDR2 SYDVKM. The V segment lost 3 bases and the J segment 2 bases; nucleotides outside the gene matches: 6.

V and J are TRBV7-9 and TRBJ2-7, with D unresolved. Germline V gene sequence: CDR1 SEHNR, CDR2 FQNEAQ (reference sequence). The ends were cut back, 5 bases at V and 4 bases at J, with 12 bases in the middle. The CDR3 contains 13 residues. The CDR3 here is CASSVTELYEQYF. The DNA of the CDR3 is TGTGCCAGCAGCGTGACGGAACTATACGAGCAGTACTTC. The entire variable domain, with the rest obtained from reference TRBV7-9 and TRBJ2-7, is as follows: DTGVSQNPRHKITKRGQNVTFRCDPISEHNRLYWYRQTLGQGPEFLTYFQNEAQLEKSRLLSDRFSAERPKGSFSTLEIQRTEQGDSAMYLCASSVTELYEQYFGPGTRLTVT.

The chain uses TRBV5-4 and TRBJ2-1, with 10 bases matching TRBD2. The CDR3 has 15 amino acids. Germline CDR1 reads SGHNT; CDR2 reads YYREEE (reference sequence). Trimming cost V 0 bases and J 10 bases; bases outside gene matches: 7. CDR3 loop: CASSLDSGRMGEQFF. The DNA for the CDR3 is TGTGCCAGCAGCTTGGATAGCGGGAGGATGGGGGAGCAGTTCTTC.

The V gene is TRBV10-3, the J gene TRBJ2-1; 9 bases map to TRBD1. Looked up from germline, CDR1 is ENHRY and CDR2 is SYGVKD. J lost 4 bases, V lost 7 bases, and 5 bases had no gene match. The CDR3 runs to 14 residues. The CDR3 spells CAIIGTGIYNEQFF. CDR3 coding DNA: TGTGCCATCATAGGGACAGGGATTTACAATGAGCAGTTCTTC.

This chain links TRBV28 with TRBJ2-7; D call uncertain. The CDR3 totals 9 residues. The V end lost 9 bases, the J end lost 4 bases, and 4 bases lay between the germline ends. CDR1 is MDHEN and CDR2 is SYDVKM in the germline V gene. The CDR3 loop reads CAREYEQYF. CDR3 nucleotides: TGTGCCAGAGAGTACGAGCAGTACTTC.

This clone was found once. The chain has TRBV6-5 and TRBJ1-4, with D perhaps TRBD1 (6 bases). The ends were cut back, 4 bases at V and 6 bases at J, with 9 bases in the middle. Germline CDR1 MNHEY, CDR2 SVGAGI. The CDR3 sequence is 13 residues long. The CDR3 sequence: CASSLPGDEKLFF. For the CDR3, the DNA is TGTGCCAGCAGTTTACCAGGGGATGAAAAACTGTTTTTT.

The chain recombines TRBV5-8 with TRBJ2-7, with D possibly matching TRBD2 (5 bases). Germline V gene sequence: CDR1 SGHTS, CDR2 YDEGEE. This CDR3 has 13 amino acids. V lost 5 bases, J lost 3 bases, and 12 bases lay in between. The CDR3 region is CASRWTGIYEQYF. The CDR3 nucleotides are TGTGCCAGCAGGTGGACTGGGATCTACGAGCAGTACTTC.

DNA for the CDR3: TGTGCCAGCAGTGAGCCAGGGGGCTATGGCTACACCTTC. The encoded protein is CASSEPGGYGYTF. The chain couples TRBV6-1 to TRBJ1-2, with TRBD1 matching 7 bases. This CDR3 has 13 amino acids. Unmatched junction bases numbered 2, after V lost 3 bases and J lost 4 bases. Germline V gene lookup returns CDR1 MNHNS and CDR2 SASEGT.

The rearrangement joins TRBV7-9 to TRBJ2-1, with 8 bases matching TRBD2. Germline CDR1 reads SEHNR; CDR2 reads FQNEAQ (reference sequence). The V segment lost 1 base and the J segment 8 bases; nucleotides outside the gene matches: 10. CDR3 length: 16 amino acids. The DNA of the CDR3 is TGTGCCAGCAGCTTAGGAGTAGCGGGATTGGGCGATGAGCAGTTCTTC. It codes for CASSLGVAGLGDEQFF.

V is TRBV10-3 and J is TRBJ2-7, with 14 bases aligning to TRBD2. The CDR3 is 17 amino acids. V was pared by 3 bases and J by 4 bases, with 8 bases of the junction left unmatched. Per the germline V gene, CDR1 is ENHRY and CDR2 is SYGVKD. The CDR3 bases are TGTGCCATCAGTGATCCCGGACTAGCGGGAGGAGCATACGAGCAGTACTTC. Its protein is CAISDPGLAGGAYEQYF.

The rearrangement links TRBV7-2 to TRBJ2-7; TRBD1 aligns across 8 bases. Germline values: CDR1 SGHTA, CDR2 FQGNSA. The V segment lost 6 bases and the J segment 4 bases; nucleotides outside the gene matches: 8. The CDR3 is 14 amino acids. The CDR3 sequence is CASSAGQGSYEQYF. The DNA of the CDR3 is TGTGCCAGCAGTGCCGGACAGGGTAGTTACGAGCAGTACTTC.

The CDR3 here is CASSWGQGASYEQYF. CDR3 DNA sequence: TGTGCCAGCAGCTGGGGACAGGGGGCGTCTTACGAGCAGTACTTC. This sequence joins TRBV5-4 and TRBJ2-7; TRBD1 aligns across 12 bases. V gave up 3 bases and J gave up 4 bases; unmatched junction bases: 5. CDR3 length: 15 amino acids. Germline V lookup: CDR1 SGHNT, CDR2 YYREEE (reference sequence).

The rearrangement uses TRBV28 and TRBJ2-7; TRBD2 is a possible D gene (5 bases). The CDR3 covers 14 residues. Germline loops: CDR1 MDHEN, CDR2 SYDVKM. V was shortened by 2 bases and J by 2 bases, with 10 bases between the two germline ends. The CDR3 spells CASSLPSTAYEQYF. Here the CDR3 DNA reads TGTGCCAGCAGTTTACCTAGCACTGCCTACGAGCAGTACTTC.

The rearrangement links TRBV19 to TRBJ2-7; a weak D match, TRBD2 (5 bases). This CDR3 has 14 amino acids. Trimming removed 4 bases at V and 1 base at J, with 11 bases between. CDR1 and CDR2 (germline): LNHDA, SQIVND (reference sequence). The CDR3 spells CASSTILDSYEQYF. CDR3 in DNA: TGTGCCAGTAGTACAATACTAGATTCCTACGAGCAGTACTTC.

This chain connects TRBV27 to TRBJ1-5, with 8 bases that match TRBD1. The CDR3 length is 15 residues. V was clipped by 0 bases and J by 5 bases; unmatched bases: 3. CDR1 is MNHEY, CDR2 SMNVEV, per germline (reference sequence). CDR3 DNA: TGTGCCAGCAGTTTATCGGCAGGGGGCCATCAGCCCCAGCATTTT. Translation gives CASSLSAGGHQPQHF.

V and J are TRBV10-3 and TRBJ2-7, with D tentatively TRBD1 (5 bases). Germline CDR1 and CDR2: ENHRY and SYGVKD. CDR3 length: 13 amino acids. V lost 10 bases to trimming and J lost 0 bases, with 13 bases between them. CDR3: CATLLDNSYEQYF. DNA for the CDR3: TGTGCCACGCTATTGGACAACTCCTACGAGCAGTACTTC.

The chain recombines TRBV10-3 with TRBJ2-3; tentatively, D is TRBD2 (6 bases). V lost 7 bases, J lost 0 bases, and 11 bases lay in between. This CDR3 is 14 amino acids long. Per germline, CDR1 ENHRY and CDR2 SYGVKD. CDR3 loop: CAITPTSSTDTQYF. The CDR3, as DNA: TGTGCCATCACCCCGACTAGTAGCACAGATACGCAGTATTTT.

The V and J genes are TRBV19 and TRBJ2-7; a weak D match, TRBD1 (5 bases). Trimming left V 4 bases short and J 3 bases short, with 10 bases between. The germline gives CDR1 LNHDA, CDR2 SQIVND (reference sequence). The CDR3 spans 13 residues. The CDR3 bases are TGTGCCAGTAGTAACAGGATTCTCTACGAGCAGTACTTC. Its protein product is CASSNRILYEQYF.

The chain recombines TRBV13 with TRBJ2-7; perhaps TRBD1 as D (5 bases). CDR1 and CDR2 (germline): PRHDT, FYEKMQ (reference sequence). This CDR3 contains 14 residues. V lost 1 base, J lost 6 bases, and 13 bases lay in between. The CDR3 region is CASSLARDSAEQYF. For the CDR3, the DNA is TGTGCCAGCAGCTTAGCCAGGGATTCCGCCGAGCAGTACTTC.

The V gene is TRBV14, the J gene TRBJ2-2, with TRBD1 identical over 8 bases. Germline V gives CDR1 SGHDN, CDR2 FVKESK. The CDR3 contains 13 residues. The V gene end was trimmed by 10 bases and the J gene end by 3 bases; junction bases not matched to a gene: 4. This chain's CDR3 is CATGTGHTGELFF. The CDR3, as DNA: TGTGCCACCGGGACAGGACACACCGGGGAGCTGTTTTTT.